The sequence of this T cell receptor beta chain was determined in a study of blood T cell repertoires in COVID-19. Under the authors' procedure: Estimation of nucleated cell counts relied on the amplification of reference gene primers. The table came from immunoSEQ multiplex PCR; TCRdb's copy has only in-frame clones and leaves some out. V and J calls plus clone size are reproduced from that table; the DNA served to infer D and trimming. The table shows some 200,000 clones, with around 89% occurring only once. CDR1 is MDHEN, CDR2 SYDVKM, per germline. This CDR3 is built from 15 residues. Trimming shortened V by 6 bases and J by 6 bases, and 17 bases separated the two germline ends.

The TCR comes from a man aged 35 to 55 with active or convalescent COVID-19. Sequences were obtained from peripheral blood. This rearrangement joins TRBV28 to TRBJ1-4; TRBD1 is a possible D gene (6 bases). The CDR3 DNA follows: TGTGCCAGCAGCCGAATAGGACAGTCGGATGAAAAACTGTTTTTT. Its protein is CASSRIGQSDEKLFF. Complete variable domain (other parts from reference TRBV28 and TRBJ1-4): DVKVTQSSRYLVKRTGEKVFLECVQDMDHENMFWYRQDPGLGLRLIYFSYDVKMKEKGDIPEGYSVSREKKERFSLILESASTNQTSMYLCASSRIGQSDEKLFFGSGTQLSVL.